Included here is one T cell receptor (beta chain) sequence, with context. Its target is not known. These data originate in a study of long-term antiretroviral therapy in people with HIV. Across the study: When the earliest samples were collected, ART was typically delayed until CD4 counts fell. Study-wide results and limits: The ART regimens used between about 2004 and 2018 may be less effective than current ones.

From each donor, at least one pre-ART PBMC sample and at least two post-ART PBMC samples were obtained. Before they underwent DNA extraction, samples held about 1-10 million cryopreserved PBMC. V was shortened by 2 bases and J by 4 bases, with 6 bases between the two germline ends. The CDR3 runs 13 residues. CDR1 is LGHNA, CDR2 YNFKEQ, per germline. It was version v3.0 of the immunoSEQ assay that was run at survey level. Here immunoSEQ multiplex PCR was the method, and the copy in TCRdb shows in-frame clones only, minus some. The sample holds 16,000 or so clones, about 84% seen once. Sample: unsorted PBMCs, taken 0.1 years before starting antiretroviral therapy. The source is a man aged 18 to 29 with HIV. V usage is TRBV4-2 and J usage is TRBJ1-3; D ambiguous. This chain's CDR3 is CASSQLGGNTIYF. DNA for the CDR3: TGTGCCAGCAGCCAACTAGGCGGAAACACCATATATTTT.